The present entry profiles one T cell receptor beta chain with its context. This clone was counted only a few times. Its binding antigen is unknown. The record has no base qualities; no much larger clone is one base away. These data come from a study of cytomegalovirus exposure and HLA in healthy donors (dated by TCRdb to about 2017). About the full investigation: An earlier analysis of approximately 640 of the donors reported approximately 270 Gb of sequence data and approximately 110 million unique TCR beta sequences from roughly 180 million T cells. The genetic ancestry cluster associated with self-reported Caucasian donors included over 65% of the roughly 400 genotyped donors. A later genetic analysis took genome-wide SNP genotypes for about three fifths of the roughly 670 donors and used that subset as a discovery cohort. Typing coverage differed by locus: A, B, C, DRB1 and DQB1 were typed in about 629-630 donors, DQA1 in about 500, DPA1 in around 580, and DPB1 in just under 490. A separate validation cohort of roughly 130 different subjects was used in addition to the approximately 610-subject first cohort. Class I and class II HLA loci were covered by the typing at four-digit resolution. The T cell repertoires of 670 or so subjects were profiled by immunosequencing and related to cytomegalovirus serostatus. To predict cytomegalovirus infection status, the study combined high-throughput TCR immunosequencing, statistical association of individual TCRs with disease status, and machine learning. In a later analysis, previously published TCR beta repertoires from 550 to 700 donors were re-analyzed and high-resolution HLA genotyping was added so that TCR occurrence patterns could be studied. All discovery cohort repertoires had been generated using a single sequencing platform. Rather than drawing on any new phenotypic data, the later analysis identified candidate immune exposures from TCR beta sequences and the way those sequences occurred across donors. About 280 gigabases of sequencing data and tens of millions of unique TCR sequences were included in an early release covering 550 to 800 HLA-typed donors. Donor age, sex, ethnicity and CMV serostatus were compiled alongside the repertoire data. In an earlier analysis of more than 550 of the donors, high-throughput TCR beta sequencing was used to judge whether each TCR beta V gene segment behaved as functional or pseudogenic. The study aimed to test whether cataloging public T cell receptors could reveal signatures of past pathogen exposure. On average, about 240,000 unique TCR beta nucleotide sequences were sequenced per donor among 300 to 500 genotyped donors of the cohort, with roughly 18% of those sequences being non-productive. Because of strong linkage in the cohort, roughly five DR-DQ haplotypes were treated as single units for association and clustering.

The paper's findings and limits, for the study overall: The cohort was sequenced for TCR beta chains only, and without alpha or paired-chain data the features that could be detected were limited. Linkage disequilibrium might explain the correlated functional status among segregating V segments, but an unknown experimental factor could not be ruled out. In a later analysis, TCR association rates were found to vary across HLA loci, with the most associated TCRs seen for DRB1 alleles and the fewest for HLA-C alleles. The earlier analysis of around 600 of the donors excluded 15 to 20 rarely observed V segments, including chromosome 9 orphons, because counts were too low. A further reported finding was that TCR beta sequences accurately predicted the HLA-A and HLA-B alleles for most subjects in the first cohort. Sequencing depth was assumed to be roughly uniform across donors in the presence/absence analyses, though that assumption may not hold. When HLA alleles, especially DR and DQ, strongly co-occurred, TCR associations were difficult to assign to individual alleles. The authors suggested that the approach could potentially be extended to other disease states and immunological phenotypes. HLA typing was unavailable for some donors at each locus, so association tests used only the typed subset. A later genetic analysis associated a missense DCLRE1C variant with V-gene and J-gene trimming of TCR beta chains, and an independent cohort replicated the association. An earlier analysis of approximately 530 of the donors showed that most TCR beta V segments appeared in productive rearrangements either about 87% or about 30% of the time, which broadly matched IMGT annotations. In a later analysis, HLA-associated TCR beta chains showed more clonal expansion and lower generation probabilities than non-associated chains that were equally common. The classifier was reported to diagnose cytomegalovirus status with high specificity and sensitivity in both the original and validation cohorts. Immune exposure information for the cohort was limited to CMV serostatus. In a later analysis, several top co-occurrence clusters were reported to appear linked to parvovirus B19, influenza, CMV and Epstein-Barr virus. In the study, about 150 TCR beta chains were listed as associated with cytomegalovirus. A later analysis associated about 17,000 TCR beta sequences with specific HLA alleles at a false discovery rate of 0.05. A cluster of highly shared sequence variants was judged likely to represent a technical artifact of the sequencing pipeline. Most TCR sequences were seen in very few donors, while some public TCRs were found in many individuals. In a later genetic analysis, fewer N-insertions in productive TCRs were reported among donors in an Asian-associated ancestry cluster than the approximately 710-donor mean. Because the 87-base-pair reads could not distinguish some IMGT-functional V segments, including TRBV6-2 and TRBV6-3, those segments were excluded. A few of the identified cytomegalovirus-associated TCR beta chains were confirmed in vitro to be specific for cytomegalovirus antigens. According to a later analysis, most CMV-associated TCR beta chains appeared to be HLA-restricted, and the HLA associations seemed to be driven largely by CMV exposure.

The cohort comprised 550 to 700 healthy bone marrow donors. All cohort members were sampled while nominally healthy, although unrecorded immune exposures were likely present. The donor was CMV seronegative and was included in the group of several hundred seronegative cohort members. Each donor provided a peripheral blood sample, and peripheral blood mononuclear cells were used for TCR beta sequencing. Genomic DNA extraction from the blood cell samples was performed with the Qiagen DNeasy Blood Extraction Kit. CDR1 SNHLY and CDR2 FYNNEI were looked up in the germline V gene. The CDR3 measures 15 amino acids from cysteine to phenylalanine. Only the CDR3 DNA stays, 45 bases, in frame from base 1. The germline V and J ends show losses of 6 bases and 7 bases respectively, and no gene match explains 9 bases of the junction. The library was made by the immunoSEQ multiplex PCR assay. For the multiplex PCR, a mixture combining 60 forward primers for TCR Vbeta segments and 13 reverse primers for TCR Jbeta segments was used. The CDR3 region of rearranged TCR beta genes was amplified from genomic DNA by a multiplex PCR assay. The Illumina HiSeq System was used to sequence the amplified TCR beta libraries as 87-base-pair reads. Concerning the study's data processing: A later analysis tallied 75 million to 95 million unique TCR beta chains across the 550 to 850 repertoires, and approximately 12 million of those chains were shared by two or more donors. To remove PCR and sequencing errors, raw reads were error-corrected and collapsed into unique sequences using a nearest-neighbor algorithm that merged closely related sequences. CDR3 sequences were aligned to IMGT reference sequences to assign V, D and J gene segments. For a sequence to be retained, a match of at least six nucleotides to both a V gene segment and a J gene segment was required. A rearrangement counted as productive if the CDR3 had no stop codons and remained in frame with V and J, and every other rearrangement counted as non-productive. Following IMGT convention, CDR3 was defined as the stretch from the second conserved V-encoded cysteine up to the conserved J-encoded phenylalanine. The earlier analysis of 587 of the donors excluded any sequence lacking an unambiguous match to a single V gene segment. In an earlier analysis of 587 of the donors, a V segment was called functional when productive rearrangements were above 56.7%, and segregating when the standard deviation between donors exceeded 5%. A statistical classification framework was built to diagnose cytomegalovirus status from the catalog of TCR beta chain sequences. In a later analysis, V and J genes were assigned by comparing TCR nucleotide sequences against IMGT/GENE-DB human TR gene sequences. A later analysis assigned CDR3 sequences and most-parsimonious VDJ recombination scenarios with the TCRdist pipeline. A later analysis defined each TCR beta chain by its CDR3 amino acid sequence plus V-gene family, and excluded reads lacking a unique V-gene family. In a later analysis, around 600 highly shared, low-generation-probability nucleotide sequences were removed to address suspected cross-contamination and a sequencing artifact. A later analysis calculated a clonal expansion index for each public chain from normalized within-repertoire ranks of inferred template counts. In a later analysis, generation probabilities were computed with a VDJ recombination model fitted to out-of-frame rearrangements, and the resulting probabilities were checked against IGoR. In a later analysis, hypergeometric tests were used to score TCR-TCR, TCR-HLA and TCR-CMV co-occurrence, with a repertoire-size bias correction applied to TCR pairs. To estimate false discovery rates, a later analysis permuted the HLA or CMV assignments 20 times. In a later analysis, co-occurring TCRs were grouped using DBSCAN, with TCRdist sequence similarity added in when clustering inside HLA-allele-positive subsets. Co-occurrence clustering excluded repertoires with fewer than 30,000 or more than 120,000 public chains, plus five with anomalous nucleotide sharing. This immuneACCESS table, as held by TCRdb, lists in-frame sequences with V and J called but not all clones. Of the missing ones, under half trace to an unresolved V gene in checked studies; the others have no known cause. That table gives V, J and clone size, and the DNA gave D and trimming. The sample table lists under 300,000 clones, more than 55% of them with a count of one. The top ten constitute around 2.3% of the sample.

Sequencing was carried out using PBMCs. The TCR comes from a female donor in good health and CMV-seronegative. The chain employs TRBV2 and TRBJ2-2, with TRBD2 matching 9 junction bases. The CDR3 sequence is CASRQVAGDGGELFF. The sequence in DNA is TGTGCCAGCAGGCAGGTAGCGGGAGATGGCGGGGAGCTGTTTTTT.